This T cell receptor (beta chain) is from a study of Ad26.COV2.S vaccination and SARS-CoV-2 variants. The treatment was: about 20 received Ad26.COV2.S at low or high dose, single or two shots; about 5 received placebo; per-sample allocation not given. Collection of the samples took place on day 63 after the first injection of vaccine or placebo. Looked up from germline, CDR1 is SGHVS and CDR2 is FNYEAQ. With 5 bases clipped from V and 9 bases from J, the junction kept 14 bases outside the gene matches. The CDR3 sequence is 16 residues long. Data came from immunoSEQ multiplex PCR; TCRdb stores just in-frame clones and leaves some out. The sample records under 550,000 clones, over 75% being singletons.

This TCR was recovered from a person between 18 and 65 years old who received the Ad26.COV2.S COVID-19 vaccine or a placebo. The sequencing used peripheral blood, collected in a trial of Ad26.COV2.S vaccine versus placebo. The chain couples TRBV7-6 to TRBJ2-1; 9 bases line up with TRBD2. CDR3: CASSPTPTSGGIEQFF. DNA of the CDR3: TGTGCCAGCAGCCCCACCCCGACTAGCGGCGGCATTGAGCAGTTCTTC.